The 17 T cell receptor beta chains given below trace back to one sample, sequenced in a study of T cell repertoires in cytomegalovirus infection. MiXCR, applied by TCRdb to the reads, yields one record per CDR3 protein. The table records approximately 190,000 distinct CDR3 sequences, 28% of them present only once. The specimen was PBMCs. These receptors originate from a human donor in good health (CMV status not recorded). Some clones in this sample may be carry-over from other donors' samples.

The chain combines TRBV12-3 or TRBV12-4 with TRBJ2-7; TRBD1 aligns across 7 bases. V shed 2 bases, J shed 0 bases, and the junction held 4 bases outside the gene matches. This CDR3 comprises 15 residues. CDR3 in amino acids: CASSLSGTASYEQYF. DNA for the CDR3: TGTGCCAGCAGTTTATCGGGGACAGCCTCCTACGAGCAGTACTTC.

This chain links TRBV12-3 or TRBV12-4 with TRBJ2-3; D not resolved. This CDR3 is built from 13 residues. V lost 3 bases and J 3 bases, leaving 7 bases between the germline ends. CDR3 DNA sequence: TGTGCCAGCAGTTTCTCTACTACAGATACGCAGTATTTT. Its protein is CASSFSTTDTQYF.

This clonotype was counted a few times. The rearrangement uses TRBV11-1 and TRBJ2-7; 7 bases align to TRBD1. The CDR3 sequence is 15 residues long. Germline CDR1 reads SGHAT; CDR2 reads FQDESV (reference sequence). Unmatched junction bases numbered 10, after V lost 6 bases and J lost 2 bases. The CDR3 region is CASSQREGGTYEQYF. In DNA form, the CDR3 reads TGTGCCAGCAGTCAAAGAGAAGGGGGCACCTACGAGCAGTACTTC. The variable domain in full, with the rest retrieved from reference TRBV11-1 and TRBJ2-7, is EAEVAQSPRYKITEKSQAVAFWCDPISGHATLYWYRQILGQGPELLVQFQDESVVDDSQLPKDRFSAERLKGVDSTLKIQPAELGDSAMYLCASSQREGGTYEQYFGPGTRLTVT.

The table lists this clonotype with a few counts. V usage is TRBV11-1 and J usage is TRBJ1-4; TRBD1 matches 7 bases. The CDR3 spans 16 residues. Trimming removed 2 bases from V and 0 bases from J; junction bases left unmatched: 3. CDR1 and CDR2 from the germline V gene are SGHAT and FQDESV (reference sequence). The CDR3 reads CASSLRGQTTNEKLFF. CDR3 DNA: TGTGCCAGCAGCTTAAGGGGACAGACAACTAATGAAAAACTGTTTTTT.

V and J are TRBV20-1 and TRBJ2-7, with a possible D match to TRBD1 (6 bases). The CDR3 covers 13 residues. The V end lost 6 bases, the J end lost 1 base, and 13 bases lay between the germline ends. Germline assignment: CDR1 DFQATT and CDR2 SNEGSKA (reference sequence). CDR3 protein: CSALTGGSYEQYF. CDR3 in DNA: TGCAGTGCCCTGACAGGTGGATCCTACGAGCAGTACTTC.

This clonotype was observed many times. This rearrangement joins TRBV7-2 to TRBJ2-3, with 8 bases identical to TRBD2. The germline gives CDR1 SGHTA, CDR2 FQGNSA. CDR3 length: 15 residues. Trimming took 5 bases from V and 1 from J; bases not matched to a gene: 5. Here the CDR3 reads CASSPPGLGTDTQYF. The DNA for the CDR3 is TGTGCCAGCAGCCCACCGGGACTAGGCACAGATACGCAGTATTTT.

The chain is built from TRBV4-1 and TRBJ1-3; tentatively, D is TRBD1 (5 bases). Germline V lookup: CDR1 MGHRA, CDR2 YSYEKL. The CDR3 runs 13 residues. V lost 8 bases, J lost 6 bases, and 14 bases lay in between. The CDR3 is CASSGTDKNTIYF. The DNA of the CDR3 is TGCGCCAGCTCCGGGACCGATAAAAACACCATATATTTT.

The chain couples TRBV5-1 to TRBJ1-1, with no clear D. CDR1 and CDR2 (germline): SGHRS, YFSETQ. The V gene lost 7 bases and the J gene lost 1 base, with 20 bases spanning the gap. The CDR3 runs 16 residues. The CDR3 loop reads CASGTPGPEENTEAFF. The CDR3 DNA is TGCGCCAGCGGTACCCCCGGACCGGAAGAGAACACTGAAGCTTTCTTT. Full variable domain (outside the CDR3, taken from reference TRBV5-1 and TRBJ1-1): KAGVTQTPRYLIKTRGQQVTLSCSPISGHRSVSWYQQTPGQGLQFLFEYFSETQRNKGNFPGRFSGRQFSNSRSEMNVSTLELGDSALYLCASGTPGPEENTEAFFGQGTRLTVV.

This clonotype was observed a handful of times. This chain's CDR3 is CSAPGVRTDTQYF. The CDR3 bases are TGCAGTGCTCCGGGGGTACGCACAGATACGCAGTATTTT. V is TRBV20-1 and J is TRBJ2-3, with D possibly being TRBD2 (6 bases). V gave up 5 bases and J gave up 1 base, with 10 bases separating them. There are 13 residues in the CDR3. Germline V gene lookup returns CDR1 DFQATT and CDR2 SNEGSKA (reference sequence).

A single count supports this clonotype. The chain employs TRBV6-5 and TRBJ1-5; D may be TRBD1 (6 bases). Trimming left V 2 bases short and J 7 bases short, with 12 bases between. The CDR3 is 14 amino acids. Germline CDR1 and CDR2: MNHEY and SVGAGI. CDR3 coding DNA: TGTGCCAGCAGTTACAAGGCAGGGGACCAGCCCCAGCATTTT. This gives the protein CASSYKAGDQPQHF.

The V call is TRBV20-1, the J call TRBJ2-1; D uncertain. The germline V gene has CDR1 DFQATT and CDR2 SNEGSKA (reference sequence). Trimming shortened V by 4 bases and J by 4 bases, and 11 bases separated the two germline ends. This CDR3 region has 13 residues. CDR3 in amino acids: CSATWTTYNEQFF. DNA for the CDR3: TGCAGTGCTACGTGGACGACGTACAATGAGCAGTTCTTC.

The chain employs TRBV6-2 or TRBV6-3 and TRBJ1-2; 8 bases fit TRBD1. V dropped 4 bases and J dropped 4; count of bases not matched to a gene: 11. The germline gives CDR1 MNHEY, CDR2 SVGEGT. The CDR3 covers 16 residues. CDR3 in amino acids: CASSSGRDRPAYGYTF. CDR3 DNA sequence: TGTGCCAGCAGTTCGGGACGGGACAGGCCCGCCTATGGCTACACCTTC.

This clonotype was seen a handful of times. The V gene is TRBV10-3, the J gene TRBJ1-5; TRBD1 might be the D (5 bases). The germline gives CDR1 ENHRY, CDR2 SYGVKD. V was cut by 0 bases and J by 0 bases, with 15 bases left in between. The CDR3 is made up of 18 amino acids. CDR3 sequence reads: CAISESGAVTYSNQPQHF. In nucleotides, the CDR3 is TGTGCCATCAGTGAGTCAGGGGCCGTCACCTATAGCAATCAGCCCCAGCATTTT.

This clonotype was counted a few times. The junction and the germline gene differ at one end; a read error may be behind it. This chain connects TRBV11-2 to TRBJ2-7, with D hard to call. The CDR3 contains 12 residues. Germline lookup yields CDR1 SGHAT and CDR2 FQNNGV. The DNA for the CDR3 is TGTGCCAGCAGCCTCCCGAGCCCAGCCAAGCACTTC. Amino acids: CASSLPSPAKHF.

This clonotype has more than one count but fewer than ten. The chain joins TRBV5-1 to TRBJ1-1; D is possibly TRBD1 (5 bases). The germline V and J ends were trimmed by 9 bases and 2 bases, with 14 bases remaining between them. CDR1 and CDR2 from the germline V gene are SGHRS and YFSETQ. This CDR3 has 13 amino acids. As DNA, the CDR3 is TGCGCCACCTCCGAGGGGCTAAACACTGAAGCTTTCTTT. Protein: CATSEGLNTEAFF.

V and J are TRBV7-9 and TRBJ1-1; the match to TRBD1 covers 9 bases. V lost 5 bases to trimming and J lost 7 bases; unmatched junction nucleotides: 11. This CDR3 is built from 15 residues. Germline lookup yields CDR1 SEHNR and CDR2 FQNEAQ (reference sequence). The CDR3 spells CASSLRDRAPYEAFF. For the CDR3, the DNA is TGTGCCAGCAGCCTCCGGGACAGGGCTCCTTATGAAGCTTTCTTT.

A few counts support this clonotype. This chain uses TRBV29-1 with TRBJ1-1; D gene ambiguous. Trimming pared 6 bases from V and 1 base from J, leaving 6 bases between. The CDR3 covers 11 residues. CDR1 is SQVTM, CDR2 ANQGSEA, per germline. The CDR3: CSVAANTEAFF. CDR3 nucleotides: TGCAGCGTGGCAGCGAACACTGAAGCTTTCTTT.